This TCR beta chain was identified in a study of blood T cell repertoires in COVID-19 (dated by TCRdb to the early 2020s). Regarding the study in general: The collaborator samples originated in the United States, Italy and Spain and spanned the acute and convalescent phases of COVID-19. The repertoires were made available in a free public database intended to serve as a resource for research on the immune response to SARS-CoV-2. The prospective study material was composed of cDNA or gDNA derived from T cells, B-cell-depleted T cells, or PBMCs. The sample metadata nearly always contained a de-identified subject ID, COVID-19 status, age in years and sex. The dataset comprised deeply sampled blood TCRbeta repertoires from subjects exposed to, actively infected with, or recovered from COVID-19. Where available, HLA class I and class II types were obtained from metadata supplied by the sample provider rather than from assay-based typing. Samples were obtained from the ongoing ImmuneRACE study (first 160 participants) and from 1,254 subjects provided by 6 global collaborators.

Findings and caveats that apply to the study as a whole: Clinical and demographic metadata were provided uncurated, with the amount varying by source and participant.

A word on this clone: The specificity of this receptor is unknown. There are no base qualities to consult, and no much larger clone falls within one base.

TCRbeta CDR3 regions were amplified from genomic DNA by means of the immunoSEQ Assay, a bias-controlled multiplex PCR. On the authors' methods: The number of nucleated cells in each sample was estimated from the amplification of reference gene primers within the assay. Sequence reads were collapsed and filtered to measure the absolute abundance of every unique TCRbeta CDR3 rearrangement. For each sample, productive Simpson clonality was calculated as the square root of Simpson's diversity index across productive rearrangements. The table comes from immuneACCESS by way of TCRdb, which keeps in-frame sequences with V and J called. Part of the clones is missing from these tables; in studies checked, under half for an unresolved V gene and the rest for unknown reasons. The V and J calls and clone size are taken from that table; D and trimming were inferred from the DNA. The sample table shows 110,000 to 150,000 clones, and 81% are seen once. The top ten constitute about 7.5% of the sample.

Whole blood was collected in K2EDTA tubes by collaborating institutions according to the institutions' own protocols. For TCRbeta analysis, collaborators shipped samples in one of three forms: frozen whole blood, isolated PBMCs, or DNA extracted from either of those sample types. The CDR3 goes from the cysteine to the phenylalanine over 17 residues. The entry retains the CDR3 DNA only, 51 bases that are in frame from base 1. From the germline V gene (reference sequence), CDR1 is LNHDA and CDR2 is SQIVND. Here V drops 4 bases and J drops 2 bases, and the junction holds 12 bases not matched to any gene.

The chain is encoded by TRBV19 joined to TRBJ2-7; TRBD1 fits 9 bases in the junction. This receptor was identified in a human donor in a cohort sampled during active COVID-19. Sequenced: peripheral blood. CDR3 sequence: CASSTNPGQGKTYEQYF. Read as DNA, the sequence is TGTGCCAGTAGTACCAACCCGGGACAGGGAAAGACCTACGAGCAGTACTTC.